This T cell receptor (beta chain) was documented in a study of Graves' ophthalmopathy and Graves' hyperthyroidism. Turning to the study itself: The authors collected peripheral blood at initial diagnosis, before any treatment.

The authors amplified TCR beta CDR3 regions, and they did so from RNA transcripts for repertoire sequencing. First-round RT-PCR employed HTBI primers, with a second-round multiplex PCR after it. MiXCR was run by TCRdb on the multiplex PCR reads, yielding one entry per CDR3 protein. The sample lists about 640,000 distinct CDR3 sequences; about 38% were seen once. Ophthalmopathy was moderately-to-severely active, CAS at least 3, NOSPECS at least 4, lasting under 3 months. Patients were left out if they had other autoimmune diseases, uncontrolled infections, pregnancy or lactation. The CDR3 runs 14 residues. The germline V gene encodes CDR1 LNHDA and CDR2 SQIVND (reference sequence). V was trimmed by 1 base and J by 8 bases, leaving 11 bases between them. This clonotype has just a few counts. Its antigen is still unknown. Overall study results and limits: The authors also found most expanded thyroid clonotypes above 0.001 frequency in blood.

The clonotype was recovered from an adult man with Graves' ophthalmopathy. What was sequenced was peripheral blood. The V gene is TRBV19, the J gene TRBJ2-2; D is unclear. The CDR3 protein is CASSIVRDSGELFF. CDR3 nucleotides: TGTGCCAGTAGTATAGTTCGAGATTCGGGGGAGCTGTTTTTT. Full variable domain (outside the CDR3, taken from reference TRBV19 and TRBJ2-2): DGGITQSPKYLFRKEGQNVTLSCEQNLNHDAMYWYRQDPGQGLRLIYYSQIVNDFQKGDIAEGYSVSREKKESFPLTVTSAQKNPTAFYLCASSIVRDSGELFFGEGSRLTVL.